Below, 20 T cell receptor beta chains from the same sample are listed, as sequenced in a study of blood T cell repertoires in COVID-19. Sequencing used immunoSEQ multiplex PCR; TCRdb keeps in-frame clones, though not all of them. The table lists about 120,000 clones, over 75% of them singletons, with about a tenth in the top ten. Sequences were obtained from peripheral blood. All receptors derive from a man older than 75 with acute or convalescent COVID-19.

V usage is TRBV27 and J usage is TRBJ1-1, with D possibly matching TRBD1 (6 bases). The V gene lost 5 bases and the J gene lost 1 base, with 11 bases spanning the gap. The CDR3 extends over 14 amino acids. Germline V CDR1 and CDR2: MNHEY, SMNVEV (reference sequence). In DNA, the CDR3 is TGTGCCAGCAGTCTAGGACAGCGGAACACTGAAGCTTTCTTT. It translates to CASSLGQRNTEAFF.

For this clone: The same CDR3 arises from other DNA sequences in this sample as well. The chain joins TRBV9 to TRBJ2-7, with TRBD2 matching over 11 bases. The CDR3 is 16 amino acids. Germline V gene sequence: CDR1 SGDLS, CDR2 YYNGEE. Unmatched junction bases numbered 6, after V lost 4 bases and J lost 0 bases. As DNA, the CDR3 is TGTGCCAGCAGCCCAGGGACTAGCGGTTACTCCTACGAGCAGTACTTC. Translating gives CASSPGTSGYSYEQYF. Together with reference TRBV9 and TRBJ2-7, the CDR3 gives the full variable domain: DSGVTQTPKHLITATGQRVTLRCSPRSGDLSVYWYQQSLDQGLQFLIQYYNGEERAKGNILERFSAQQFPDLHSELNLSSLELGDSALYFCASSPGTSGYSYEQYFGPGTRLTVT.

The J gene is TRBJ1-5, the V gene TRBV28, with a weak D call TRBD1 (6 bases). Germline values: CDR1 MDHEN, CDR2 SYDVKM. V was cut by 5 bases and J by 3 bases, with 11 bases left in between. The CDR3 is 14 residues long. CDR3 sequence: CASSNGQFNQPQHF. CDR3 sequence (DNA): TGTGCCAGCAGTAACGGACAGTTCAATCAGCCCCAGCATTTT.

The chain combines TRBV20-1 with TRBJ2-4; TRBD1 matches 11 bases. The J segment lost 2 bases and the V segment lost 3 bases, leaving 9 bases of the junction unmatched. The CDR3 is made up of 17 amino acids. CDR1 and CDR2 (germline): DFQATT, SNEGSKA (reference sequence). DNA for the CDR3: TGCAGTGCTAGTCCGGGACAGGGGGGGCGAACCAAAAACATTCAGTACTTC. It encodes CSASPGQGGRTKNIQYF.

The V and J genes are TRBV5-1 and TRBJ2-2; unclear D gene. Trimming took 0 bases from V and 4 from J, leaving 16 bases between them. The germline V gene has CDR1 SGHRS and CDR2 YFSETQ. This CDR3 is built from 17 residues. The CDR3 region has the DNA TGCGCCAGCAGCTTGGTCTCGAGCGCCGGCGCCACCGGGGAGCTGTTTTTT. This translates into CASSLVSSAGATGELFF.

The gene calls are TRBV9 and TRBJ2-5; TRBD1 matches 12 bases. The germline CDR1 and CDR2 sequences are SGDLS and YYNGEE. There are 16 residues in the CDR3. J lost 5 bases, V lost 0 bases, and 5 bases had no gene match. CDR3 sequence (DNA): TGTGCCAGCAGCGTAGAGGGGACAGGGGGCAGGGAGACCCAGTACTTC. Protein: CASSVEGTGGRETQYF.

This sequence joins TRBV18 and TRBJ1-2, with 9 bases lining up with TRBD1. Per the germline V gene, CDR1 is KGHSH and CDR2 is LQKENI. Trimming removed 4 bases from V and 1 base from J; junction bases left unmatched: 4. CDR3 length: 15 amino acids. CDR3 protein: CASSLGQGDNYGYTF. DNA of the CDR3: TGTGCCAGCTCACTGGGACAGGGCGATAACTATGGCTACACCTTC. The full variable domain, in which reference TRBV18 and TRBJ1-2 provide the parts outside the CDR3, is NAGVMQNPRHLVRRRGQEARLRCSPMKGHSHVYWYRQLPEEGLKFMVYLQKENIIDESGMPKERFSAEFPKEGPSILRIQQVVRGDSAAYFCASSLGQGDNYGYTFGSGTRLTVV.

The rearrangement uses TRBV5-5 and TRBJ1-5, with D unclear. With 2 bases removed from V and 0 bases from J, the gap between germline ends came to 9 bases. The CDR3 totals 15 residues. Germline values: CDR1 SGHKS, CDR2 YYEKEE (reference sequence). CDR3 residues: CASSFGEYSNQPQHF. CDR3 sequence (DNA): TGTGCCAGCAGCTTCGGGGAGTATAGCAATCAGCCCCAGCATTTT.

The V gene is TRBV12-5, the J gene TRBJ2-1; 9 bases map to TRBD2. The CDR3 loop spans 15 amino acids. The ends lost 4 bases at V and 8 bases at J; junction bases unmatched: 9. CDR1 is LGHNT, CDR2 FRNRAP, per germline. The CDR3 is CASGSGLAPRDEQFF. In DNA form, the CDR3 reads TGTGCTAGTGGTTCCGGACTAGCGCCGAGGGATGAGCAGTTCTTC.

This sequence joins TRBV28 and TRBJ2-7; D possibly corresponds to TRBD1 (6 bases). Germline CDR1 MDHEN, CDR2 SYDVKM. Trimming removed 3 bases from V and 1 base from J, with 13 bases in between. The CDR3 totals 15 residues. The CDR3: CASSLGRGHSYEQYF. CDR3 bases: TGTGCCAGCAGTTTGGGCAGGGGCCATTCCTACGAGCAGTACTTC.

There are a few counts of this clone. V is TRBV4-1 and J is TRBJ1-5; possible D gene TRBD1, 5 bases. CDR1 is MGHRA and CDR2 is YSYEKL in the germline V gene. The V gene lost 0 bases and the J gene lost 4 bases, with 19 bases spanning the gap. This CDR3 is 18 amino acids long. In DNA, the CDR3 is TGCGCCAGCAGCCAAGATGCAAGAGGCAACAGGTATAATCAGCCCCAGCATTTT. Protein: CASSQDARGNRYNQPQHF.

The V call is TRBV3-1 (or the pseudogene TRBV3-2), the J call TRBJ2-5, with TRBD2 identical over 8 bases. In germline, CDR1 is LGHDT, CDR2 YNNKEL (reference sequence). The CDR3 runs to 17 residues. J was trimmed by 0 bases and V by 4 bases; bases with no gene match: 10. CDR3 loop: CASSLPLTSVYQETQYF. DNA for the CDR3: TGTGCCAGCAGCCTCCCTTTGACTAGCGTGTACCAAGAGACCCAGTACTTC.

The chain uses TRBV6-4 and TRBJ2-1; maybe TRBD2 (6 bases). CDR3 length equals 14 residues. Trimming left V 3 bases short and J 5 bases short, with 11 bases between. Germline-derived CDR1 and CDR2 are MRHNA and SNTAGT. In nucleotides, the CDR3 is TGTGCCAGCAGTGAGCGGGGAACCCACAATGAGCAGTTCTTC. Its translation: CASSERGTHNEQFF.

J is TRBJ2-3 and V is TRBV6-1; possibly TRBD2 for D (5 bases). The CDR3 is 15 amino acids. V was cut by 3 bases and J by 6 bases, with 16 bases left in between. Germline V gene sequence: CDR1 MNHNS, CDR2 SASEGT. This chain's CDR3 is CASSDDVRTGDTQYF. In nucleotides, the CDR3 is TGTGCCAGCAGTGACGATGTGCGGACGGGGGATACGCAGTATTTT.

The chain combines TRBV19 with TRBJ2-7; TRBD1 aligns across 8 bases. Per germline, CDR1 LNHDA and CDR2 SQIVND (reference sequence). The junction had 9 bases not matched to a gene; V was cut back by 5 bases and J by 3 bases. This CDR3 is built from 15 residues. CDR3 protein: CASSPGTGGYYEQYF. In DNA form, the CDR3 reads TGTGCCAGTAGTCCTGGGACAGGCGGATACTACGAGCAGTACTTC.

V and J are TRBV21-1 and TRBJ1-6; TRBD1, the table's D call, was not compared with the DNA. TRBV21-1 is described as a pseudogene. CDR3 size: 19 residues. The CDR3 sequence: CASSLKQGQGRLPASPLHF. Written as DNA, the CDR3 is TGTGCCAGCAGCTTAAAGCAGGGACAGGGGAGGCTGCCGGCTTCACCCCTCCACTTT.

V usage is TRBV19 and J usage is TRBJ1-2, with D perhaps matching TRBD1 (5 bases). CDR3 size: 12 residues. V gave up 2 bases and J gave up 8 bases, with 9 bases separating them. Germline V gene lookup returns CDR1 LNHDA and CDR2 SQIVND (reference sequence). The CDR3 here is CASSIPTGGYTF. The DNA for the CDR3 is TGTGCCAGTAGTATACCCACAGGCGGCTACACCTTC.

The rearrangement uses TRBV7-3 and TRBJ2-1; 8 bases are shared with TRBD2. The CDR3 has 15 amino acids. Germline-derived CDR1 and CDR2 are SGHTA and FQGTGA. The J segment lost 9 bases and the V segment lost 3 bases, leaving 10 bases of the junction unmatched. The CDR3 is CASSLAAGERSEQFF. CDR3 in DNA: TGTGCCAGCAGCTTGGCAGCGGGAGAAAGAAGTGAGCAGTTCTTC.

The chain carries TRBV19 and TRBJ1-4; 7 bases map to TRBD1. J lost 4 bases, V lost 5 bases, and 4 bases had no gene match. CDR1 and CDR2 (germline): LNHDA, SQIVND (reference sequence). CDR3 length: 14 amino acids. CDR3 amino acids: CASSGQAGNEKLFF. DNA for the CDR3: TGTGCCAGTAGTGGACAGGCTGGTAATGAAAAACTGTTTTTT.

For this clone: The same CDR3 can be traced to other DNA sequences in this sample. The CDR3 region is CASSSDRGSYNEQFF. The CDR3 bases are TGTGCCAGCAGCAGCGACAGGGGCAGCTACAATGAGCAGTTCTTC. V gene TRBV11-2 combines with J gene TRBJ2-1; TRBD1 matches 8 bases. The germline V gene has CDR1 SGHAT and CDR2 FQNNGV. CDR3 size: 15 residues. V shed 5 bases and J 3 bases; nucleotides not matched to a gene: 6.